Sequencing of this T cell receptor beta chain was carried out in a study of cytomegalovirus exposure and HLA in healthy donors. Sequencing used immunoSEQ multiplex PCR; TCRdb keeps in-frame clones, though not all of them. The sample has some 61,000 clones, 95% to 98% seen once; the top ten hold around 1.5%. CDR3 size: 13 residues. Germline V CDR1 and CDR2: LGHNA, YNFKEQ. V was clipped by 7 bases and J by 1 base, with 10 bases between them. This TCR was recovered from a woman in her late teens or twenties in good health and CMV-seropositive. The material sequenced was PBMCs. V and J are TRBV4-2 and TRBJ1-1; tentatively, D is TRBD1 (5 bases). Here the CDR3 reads CASTTGRNTEAFF. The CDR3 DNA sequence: TGTGCCAGCACTACAGGTAGGAACACTGAAGCTTTCTTT.